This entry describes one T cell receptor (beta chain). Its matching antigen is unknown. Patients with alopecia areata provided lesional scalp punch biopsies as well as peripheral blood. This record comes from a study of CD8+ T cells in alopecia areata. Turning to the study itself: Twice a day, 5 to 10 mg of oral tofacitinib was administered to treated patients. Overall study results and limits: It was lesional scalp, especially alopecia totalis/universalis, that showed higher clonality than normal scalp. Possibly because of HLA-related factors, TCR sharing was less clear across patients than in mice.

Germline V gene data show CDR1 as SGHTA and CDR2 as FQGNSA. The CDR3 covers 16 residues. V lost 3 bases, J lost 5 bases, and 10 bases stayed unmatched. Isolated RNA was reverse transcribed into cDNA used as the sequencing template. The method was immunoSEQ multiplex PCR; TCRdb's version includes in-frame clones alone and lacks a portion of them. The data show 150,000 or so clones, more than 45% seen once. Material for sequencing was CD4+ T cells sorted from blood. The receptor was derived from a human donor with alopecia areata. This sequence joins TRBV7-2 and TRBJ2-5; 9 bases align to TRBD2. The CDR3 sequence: CASSFLAGDPRETQYF. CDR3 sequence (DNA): TGTGCCAGCAGCTTCTTAGCGGGGGACCCTCGGGAGACCCAGTACTTC.